The next 9 T cell receptor beta chains were all read from a single sample in a study of graft-versus-host responses after intestinal transplantation (dated by TCRdb to the early 2020s). Libraries were constructed by the immunoSEQ multiplex PCR assay. The clones in this table, taken by TCRdb from immuneACCESS, are in-frame only. Not every clone is retained; where verified, under half of the shortfall comes from an unresolved V gene, and the cause of the rest is unknown. Recorded for this sample are 77,000 or so clones; about nine tenths of them occurred a single time. The ten most abundant clones make up about 0.63% of the sample. The source material was PBMCs, sampled 98 days after intestinal transplantation. These receptors were collected from a human patient who received an intestinal transplant, so some T cells may come from the graft donor.

The rearrangement links TRBV19 to TRBJ1-3, with D unresolved. Germline values: CDR1 LNHDA, CDR2 SQIVND (reference sequence). CDR3 size: 13 residues. Trimming cost V 4 bases and J 2 bases, with 6 bases left between them. CDR3 sequence reads: CASSTGPGNTIYF. The DNA of the CDR3 is TGTGCCAGTAGTACGGGCCCTGGAAACACCATATATTTT.

The rearrangement links TRBV7-3 to TRBJ2-5; D is possibly TRBD2 (5 bases). This CDR3 comprises 13 residues. The germline V and J ends were trimmed by 0 bases and 4 bases, with 6 bases remaining between them. In germline, CDR1 is SGHTA, CDR2 FQGTGA. The CDR3 region has the DNA TGTGCCAGCAGCTTAACAGGAGGAGAGACCCAGTACTTC. Its protein product is CASSLTGGETQYF.

The chain carries TRBV6-1 and TRBJ2-1, with 10 nucleotides matching TRBD2. Germline V gene data show CDR1 as MNHNS and CDR2 as SASEGT. The ends lost 7 bases at V and 6 bases at J; junction bases unmatched: 9. The CDR3 is 15 amino acids. For the CDR3, the DNA is TGTGCCAGCAAAGGAGGGGCTAGCGGGGGCAATGAGCAGTTCTTC. Translated, it gives CASKGGASGGNEQFF.

CDR3 sequence: CASSYRGSGANVLTF. The DNA for the CDR3 is TGTGCCAGCAGTTACCGCGGGTCTGGGGCCAACGTCCTGACTTTC. The chain has TRBV6-5 and TRBJ2-6; tentatively, D is TRBD2 (5 bases). CDR3 length: 15 residues. Germline loops: CDR1 MNHEY, CDR2 SVGAGI. V dropped 2 bases and J dropped 1 base, with 6 bases sitting between them.

In its sample, this clone was seen once. The chain couples TRBV28 to TRBJ2-2, with no clear D. The CDR3 covers 13 residues. Germline assignment: CDR1 MDHEN and CDR2 SYDVKM. The V end lost 2 bases, the J end lost 4 bases, and 5 bases lay between the germline ends. CDR3 loop: CASSLPGTGELFF. In nucleotides, the CDR3 is TGTGCCAGCAGTTTACCTGGCACCGGGGAGCTGTTTTTT.

The CDR3 here is CASSLGGQETQYF. As DNA, the CDR3 is TGTGCCAGCAGCTTAGGGGGGCAAGAGACCCAGTACTTC. V is TRBV13 and J is TRBJ2-5; D uncertain. The CDR3 covers 13 residues. Germline V gene sequence: CDR1 PRHDT, CDR2 FYEKMQ (reference sequence). The V end lost 0 bases, the J end lost 2 bases, and 4 bases lay between the germline ends.

J is TRBJ2-3 and V is TRBV10-3; the match to TRBD1 covers 7 bases. The germline V gene encodes CDR1 ENHRY and CDR2 SYGVKD. Losses at the gene ends were 3 bases for V and 3 bases for J; bases not matched to a gene: 6. The CDR3 totals 15 residues. This chain's CDR3 is CAISDHRDRTDTQYF. CDR3 coding DNA: TGTGCCATCAGTGACCACCGGGACAGAACAGATACGCAGTATTTT.

This clone was seen a single time. This chain connects TRBV5-1 to TRBJ1-1; D may be TRBD1 (6 bases). The CDR3 extends over 15 amino acids. Looked up from germline, CDR1 is SGHRS and CDR2 is YFSETQ. With 1 base removed from V and 1 base from J, the gap between germline ends came to 11 bases. The CDR3, as DNA: TGCGCCAGCAGCTTGAATGCAGGGGCGAACACTGAAGCTTTCTTT. It yields the protein CASSLNAGANTEAFF.

The chain has TRBV7-6 and TRBJ2-1; 10 bases fit TRBD2. Unmatched junction bases numbered 21, after V lost 4 bases and J lost 3 bases. CDR1 SGHVS and CDR2 FNYEAQ come from the germline V gene. The CDR3 covers 21 residues. The CDR3 DNA follows: TGTGCCAGCAGCTCCTTATTACTAGCGGGACCTTCAAATTCCTTCTACAATGAGCAGTTCTTC. Translating gives CASSSLLLAGPSNSFYNEQFF.